This TCR beta chain was documented in a study of immune evolution from preneoplasia to lung adenocarcinoma. Sequencing was performed with immunoSEQ multiplex PCR; in TCRdb, only in-frame clones are kept and a portion is missing. The table lists 6,000 to 8,000 clones, 55% to 75% of them singletons. The junction had 4 bases not matched to a gene; V was cut back by 3 bases and J by 4 bases. The CDR3 totals 14 residues. Germline CDR1 and CDR2: SGHRS and YFSETQ. Sequenced sample: FFPE lung adenocarcinoma in situ tissue. This clonotype originated in a donor at least 70 years old with lung adenocarcinoma. Some clones in this sample may be carry-over from other donors' samples. The chain carries TRBV5-1 and TRBJ2-7; 10 bases match TRBD1. The CDR3 is CASSWGTGEYEQYF. Here the CDR3 DNA reads TGCGCCAGCAGCTGGGGGACAGGGGAATACGAGCAGTACTTC.